This T cell receptor (beta chain) emerged from a study of blood T cells in healthy people across ages. The V and J ends lost 4 bases and 7 bases respectively, with 17 bases between them. The CDR3 runs 13 residues. Germline values: CDR1 DFQATT, CDR2 SNEGSKA (reference sequence). In its sample, this clonotype was seen many times. Its antigen remains unknown. Study-level findings and limits: Measured against age, TCR beta diversity per million T cells decreased in a roughly linear manner. The lack of PBMC sorting stopped any conclusive naive versus antigen-experienced comparison.

Sample-barcoded 5' priming and a J-beta primer mix drove a second PCR of roughly 6 to 12 cycles. Every cDNA was tagged by a template-switch adaptor with 12 random nucleotides. Per sample, CDR3-containing paired-end reads numbered at least 3 million. TCRdb used MiXCR to reprocess the 5' RACE reads, holding one entry per CDR3 protein. Seen here are under 850,000 distinct CDR3 sequences, about 36% observed once, and the top ten hold roughly 13%. This TCR was recovered from a man between 18 and 29 years old in good health. Sequencing used blood. The J gene is TRBJ2-7, the V gene TRBV20-1; D might be TRBD2 (6 bases). The CDR3 reads CSAIGGLGFEQYF. The CDR3, as DNA: TGCAGTGCTATTGGAGGGCTGGGGTTTGAGCAGTACTTC.